These 20 T cell receptor beta chains originate from one sample sequenced in a study of graft-versus-host responses after intestinal transplantation (dated by TCRdb to the early 2020s). The library was built by means of the immunoSEQ multiplex PCR assay. In TCRdb, the immuneACCESS table is reduced to in-frame sequences with V and J assigned. These tables do not hold every clone; where another copy was compared, an unresolved V gene accounts for under half, and the others remain unexplained. Present in this sample are tens of thousands of clones, approximately 92% of which were seen just once. The ten largest account for under 7.5% of the sample. The sequencing here drew on PBMCs, taken around 800 days after a first intestinal transplant, on the day of a second. Receptors were obtained from a human patient who received an intestinal transplant, so some T cells may come from the graft donor.

This chain links TRBV18 with TRBJ1-5; tentatively, D is TRBD1 (6 bases). Germline V gene sequence: CDR1 KGHSH, CDR2 LQKENI. The CDR3 covers 16 residues. V lost 3 bases to trimming and J lost 0 bases, with 12 bases between them. CDR3 protein: CASSPEDRLSNQPQHF. The CDR3 DNA reads TGTGCCAGCTCACCTGAGGACAGACTTAGCAATCAGCCCCAGCATTTT.

The V gene is TRBV4-2, the J gene TRBJ2-3; D uncertain. CDR1 is LGHNA and CDR2 is YNFKEQ in the germline V gene. V lost 0 bases to trimming and J lost 5 bases, with 3 bases between them. This CDR3 has 12 amino acids. The CDR3 protein is CASSQDRDTQYF. In DNA form, the CDR3 reads TGTGCCAGCAGCCAAGACCGAGATACGCAGTATTTT.

In DNA, the CDR3 is TGTGCCAGCAGGTCACCACGACAGTCTTCAAACCTCTTCTCTGGAAACACCATATATTTT. Its translation is CASRSPRQSSNLFSGNTIYF. The chain carries TRBV28 and TRBJ1-3; D perhaps matches TRBD1 (5 bases). V shed 6 bases and J shed 0 bases, with 27 bases lying between them. Germline V CDR1 and CDR2: MDHEN, SYDVKM. The CDR3 has 20 amino acids.

The gene calls are TRBV5-1 and TRBJ2-1; 12 bases align to TRBD2. Germline-derived CDR1 and CDR2 are SGHRS and YFSETQ. Trimming removed 4 bases from V and 4 bases from J; junction bases left unmatched: 3. This CDR3 is built from 15 residues. The DNA for the CDR3 is TGCGCCAGCAGCCCCGGACTAGCGGGGTACAATGAGCAGTTCTTC. Its protein product is CASSPGLAGYNEQFF.

This sequence joins TRBV27 and TRBJ2-2; D is uncertain. The germline V gene has CDR1 MNHEY and CDR2 SMNVEV (reference sequence). CDR3 length: 15 residues. V was cut by 6 bases and J by 0 bases, with 11 bases left in between. CDR3 in DNA: TGTGCCAGCAGGCTATCTTCCGCGAACACCGGGGAGCTGTTTTTT. Its translation is CASRLSSANTGELFF.

This chain connects TRBV27 to TRBJ2-6, with D tentatively TRBD2 (6 bases). CDR1 is MNHEY and CDR2 is SMNVEV in the germline V gene (reference sequence). The CDR3 length is 16 residues. Between the trimmed V and J ends, which lost 6 bases and 0 bases, there was a span of 12 bases. CDR3 nucleotides: TGTGCCAGCAGCCCCAGGACTAACTCTGGGGCCAACGTCCTGACTTTC. It is translated as CASSPRTNSGANVLTF. Complete variable domain (other parts from reference TRBV27 and TRBJ2-6): EAQVTQNPRYLITVTGKKLTVTCSQNMNHEYMSWYRQDPGLGLRQIYYSMNVEVTDKGDVPEGYKVSRKEKRNFPLILESPSPNQTSLYFCASSPRTNSGANVLTFGAGSRLTVL.

V gene TRBV12-5 combines with J gene TRBJ2-1; D is unclear. Trimming shortened V by 3 bases and J by 2 bases, and 11 bases separated the two germline ends. CDR3 length: 15 amino acids. Germline V gene lookup returns CDR1 LGHNT and CDR2 FRNRAP. CDR3 in amino acids: CASGFQALTYNEQFF. The CDR3 DNA reads TGTGCTAGTGGTTTCCAGGCATTAACCTACAATGAGCAGTTCTTC.

The J gene is TRBJ2-7, the V gene TRBV6-1; D is unclear. CDR1 is MNHNS, CDR2 SASEGT, per germline. The CDR3 extends over 14 amino acids. Trimming removed 5 bases from V and 5 bases from J, with 16 bases in between. The CDR3 spells CASSRARPRNEQYF. The CDR3 DNA reads TGTGCCAGCAGTAGGGCCAGGCCTAGAAACGAGCAGTACTTC.

The V call is TRBV6-1, the J call TRBJ1-2, with D hard to call. Germline V gives CDR1 MNHNS, CDR2 SASEGT. With 4 bases removed from V and 2 bases from J, the gap between germline ends came to 8 bases. The CDR3 runs to 13 residues. The CDR3 DNA is TGTGCCAGCAGTGTGACGATCAACTATGGCTACACCTTC. Translation: CASSVTINYGYTF.

The chain is built from TRBV11-3 and TRBJ2-1; 8 bases agree with TRBD2. Germline CDR1 is SGHNT and CDR2 is YENEEA. This CDR3 is 17 amino acids long. V shed 3 bases, J shed 3 bases, and the junction held 10 bases outside the gene matches. Here the CDR3 DNA reads TGTGCCAGCAGCTTCGAGTTAGCGGGAATCTACTACAATGAGCAGTTCTTC. Translated: CASSFELAGIYYNEQFF.

The chain uses TRBV28 and TRBJ2-3, with 10 bases identical to TRBD1. Germline CDR1 reads MDHEN; CDR2 reads SYDVKM. V dropped 4 bases and J dropped 5; count of bases not matched to a gene: 15. The CDR3 extends over 18 amino acids. The CDR3 spells CASSSSGTGAISRDTQYF. CDR3 coding DNA: TGTGCCAGCAGTTCTTCCGGGACAGGGGCAATTTCGAGAGATACGCAGTATTTT.

The chain combines TRBV5-1 with TRBJ2-7; 11 nucleotides match TRBD2. Germline V gives CDR1 SGHRS, CDR2 YFSETQ. V was pared by 3 bases and J by 12 bases, with 8 bases of the junction left unmatched. This CDR3 comprises 13 residues. The CDR3 spells CASSSTSGDGRYF. CDR3 nucleotides: TGCGCCAGCAGCTCGACTAGCGGGGACGGAAGGTACTTC.

This clone was found once. The V call is TRBV19, the J call TRBJ2-4, with 10 bases lining up with TRBD2. Germline V gene data show CDR1 as LNHDA and CDR2 as SQIVND (reference sequence). CDR3 length equals 19 residues. V lost 6 bases, J lost 0 bases, and 14 bases stayed unmatched. CDR3 nucleotides: TGTGCCAGTAGAGGGTTCGGGACTAGCGCCCCACTAGCCAAAAACATTCAGTACTTC. This gives the protein CASRGFGTSAPLAKNIQYF.

The CDR3 reads CASSKGWQGKLTDTQYF. The CDR3 DNA reads as TGTGCCAGCAGCAAAGGTTGGCAGGGTAAGTTGACAGATACGCAGTATTTT. The V call is TRBV21-1, the J call TRBJ2-3; the table's D call, TRBD1, has no DNA check behind it. TRBV21-1 is a pseudogene. The CDR3 spans 17 residues.

The rearrangement links TRBV2 to TRBJ1-4, with a possible D match to TRBD1 (5 bases). This CDR3 has 18 amino acids. Per the germline V gene, CDR1 is SNHLY and CDR2 is FYNNEI. V lost 6 bases, J lost 0 bases, and 20 bases lay in between. The CDR3 loop reads CASRDPQGGFPTNEKLFF. DNA of the CDR3: TGTGCCAGCAGGGACCCCCAGGGAGGCTTTCCAACTAATGAAAAACTGTTTTTT.

The gene calls are TRBV9 and TRBJ1-1, with D possibly matching TRBD1 (5 bases). Trimming took 6 bases from V and 4 from J, leaving 13 bases between them. The CDR3 is 13 residues long. CDR1 is SGDLS and CDR2 is YYNGEE in the germline V gene. As DNA, the CDR3 is TGTGCCAGCACCCCGCAGGGCCTCACTGAAGCTTTCTTT. This sequence encodes CASTPQGLTEAFF.

With respect to this clone: The junction departs from the called germline gene at one end, perhaps through a read error. This chain links TRBV6-5 with TRBJ1-2; D call uncertain. In germline, CDR1 is MNHEY, CDR2 SVGAGI. This CDR3 has 12 amino acids. The CDR3 protein is CASSYVGRRYYF. CDR3 bases: TGTGCCAGCAGTTACGTCGGAAGGCGATATTATTTC.

This chain links TRBV28 with TRBJ1-5; D uncertain. Germline values: CDR1 MDHEN, CDR2 SYDVKM. Trimming left V 5 bases short and J 0 bases short, with 11 bases between. CDR3 length equals 15 residues. For the CDR3, the DNA is TGTGCCAGCAGTCTCCGGAGGTATAGCAATCAGCCCCAGCATTTT. This gives the protein CASSLRRYSNQPQHF.

The V call is TRBV6-1, the J call TRBJ1-2; possibly TRBD1 for D (6 bases). The V end lost 1 base, the J end lost 8 bases, and 11 bases lay between the germline ends. CDR1 is MNHNS, CDR2 SASEGT, per germline. This CDR3 has 13 residues. In DNA form, the CDR3 reads TGTGCCAGCAGTGAAGGGCAGGGGTTAGGCTACACCTTC. Translating it yields CASSEGQGLGYTF.

V is TRBV2 and J is TRBJ2-5; TRBD1 is a possible D gene (6 bases). Germline V gives CDR1 SNHLY, CDR2 FYNNEI. The V end lost 6 bases, the J end lost 1 base, and 15 bases lay between the germline ends. The CDR3 spans 15 residues. The CDR3 protein is CASRRGQNFQETQYF. CDR3 nucleotides: TGTGCCAGCAGGAGAGGACAGAATTTCCAAGAGACCCAGTACTTC.